This T cell receptor beta chain was found in a study of T-cell reconstitution after alpha-beta-depleted transplantation in children. The TCRbeta library was prepared with unique molecular identifiers. TCRdb fed the PCR reads into MiXCR, producing one record per CDR3 protein. The repertoire holds approximately 250,000 distinct CDR3 sequences, with roughly 25% as singletons. The CDR3 consists of 13 residues. V lost 4 bases and J 2 bases, leaving 11 bases between the germline ends. Germline V gene lookup returns CDR1 SQVTM and CDR2 ANQGSEA. This clonotype was detected only a few times. Its antigen is unidentified. The study, taken as a whole, reports: The high TCRbeta diversity at day 60 in some patients came from surviving recipient T cells and thymic progenitors. Several hundred expanded graft clones reportedly were the source of alpha-beta T cells about two months after transplant. Among T cells one year after transplant, newly produced cells accounted for most counts and diversity.

This material consisted of PBMCs, taken before TCRalphabeta/CD19-depleted stem cell transplant. The sequence was obtained from a girl aged 2 to 10 with Fanconi anemia, due to receive a stem cell transplant. The V gene is TRBV29-1, the J gene TRBJ1-2; unclear D gene. The CDR3 here is CSVVSATNYGYTF. The CDR3 DNA sequence: TGCAGCGTTGTGTCGGCGACGAACTATGGCTACACCTTC.